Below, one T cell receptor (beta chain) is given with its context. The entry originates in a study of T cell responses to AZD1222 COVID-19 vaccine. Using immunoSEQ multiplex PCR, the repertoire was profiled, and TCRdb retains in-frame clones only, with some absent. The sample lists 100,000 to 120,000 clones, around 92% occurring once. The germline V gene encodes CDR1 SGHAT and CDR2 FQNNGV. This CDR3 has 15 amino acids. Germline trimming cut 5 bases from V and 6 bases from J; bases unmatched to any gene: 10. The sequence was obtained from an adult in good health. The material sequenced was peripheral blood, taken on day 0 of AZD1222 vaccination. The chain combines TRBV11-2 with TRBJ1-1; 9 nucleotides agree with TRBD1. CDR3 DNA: TGTGCCAGCAGCCGAAATCCCGGACAGGGGTCTGAAGCTTTCTTT. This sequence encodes CASSRNPGQGSEAFF.